The 8 T cell receptor beta chains below all came from one sample that was sequenced in a study of blood T cell repertoires in COVID-19. Data came from immunoSEQ multiplex PCR; TCRdb stores just in-frame clones and leaves some out. The top ten clones hold more than 0.75% of a sample with more than 150,000 clones, about 86% of them seen once. The material sequenced was peripheral blood. All receptors derive from a man between 18 and 35 years old with acute or convalescent COVID-19.

The sample holds one count of this clone. This chain joins TRBV7-2 and TRBJ2-6; 7 bases agree with TRBD2. Germline CDR1 is SGHTA and CDR2 is FQGNSA. This CDR3 region has 18 residues. The junction had 10 bases not matched to a gene; V was cut back by 5 bases and J by 0 bases. CDR3: CASSINGGGSSGANVLTF. CDR3 DNA sequence: TGTGCCAGCAGCATCAACGGCGGGGGTAGCTCTGGGGCCAACGTCCTGACTTTC.

The CDR3 reads CASSLVDRQANYGYTF. In nucleotides, the CDR3 is TGTGCCAGCAGCTTGGTGGACAGGCAAGCTAACTATGGCTACACCTTC. The genes are TRBV5-4 and TRBJ1-2; 7 nucleotides match TRBD1. Trimming at V came to 0 bases and at J to 0 bases, leaving 5 bases not matched to a gene. Looked up from germline, CDR1 is SGHNT and CDR2 is YYREEE (reference sequence). The CDR3 consists of 16 residues.

The rearrangement links TRBV30 to TRBJ1-2; 8 bases are a match to TRBD1. The CDR3 is 16 residues long. Looked up from germline, CDR1 is GTSNPN and CDR2 is SVGIG (reference sequence). V gave up 0 bases and J gave up 4 bases; unmatched junction bases: 10. CDR3 region: CAWSVLLTGDVYGYTF. The CDR3 DNA follows: TGTGCCTGGAGTGTACTCTTGACAGGGGACGTCTATGGCTACACCTTC.

The genes are TRBV5-4 and TRBJ2-3, with a tentative D call TRBD1 (7 bases). The CDR3 sequence is 15 residues long. Trimming removed 3 bases at V and 5 bases at J, with 16 bases between. Germline V gives CDR1 SGHNT, CDR2 YYREEE (reference sequence). The CDR3 protein is CASSSYPQGGDTQYF. The CDR3 DNA reads TGTGCCAGCAGCTCTTACCCGCAGGGGGGAGATACGCAGTATTTT.

This chain joins TRBV6-1 and TRBJ2-2, with 7 bases that match TRBD1. The CDR3 totals 15 residues. CDR1 and CDR2 from the germline V gene are MNHNS and SASEGT. The J segment lost 6 bases and the V segment lost 2 bases, leaving 6 bases of the junction unmatched. The CDR3 loop is CASSESDRAPGELFF. The CDR3 DNA reads TGTGCCAGCAGTGAAAGTGACAGGGCCCCCGGGGAGCTGTTTTTT.

The chain is built from TRBV5-4 and TRBJ2-7, with 9 bases matching TRBD1. CDR1 and CDR2 from the germline V gene are SGHNT and YYREEE (reference sequence). This CDR3 comprises 15 residues. V was clipped by 3 bases and J by 3 bases; unmatched bases: 7. In nucleotides, the CDR3 is TGTGCCAGCAGCTCCCGGACAGGGGAGATCTACGAGCAGTACTTC. It codes for CASSSRTGEIYEQYF.

The rearrangement uses TRBV2 and TRBJ2-7; 7 nucleotides agree with TRBD1. This CDR3 has 13 amino acids. V dropped 8 bases and J dropped 5; count of bases not matched to a gene: 9. Germline CDR1 SNHLY, CDR2 FYNNEI. CDR3 nucleotide sequence: TGTGCCAGCGCAGACAGGGTCGGGGACGAGCAGTACTTC. It yields the protein CASADRVGDEQYF.

V gene TRBV5-1 combines with J gene TRBJ2-5; TRBD2 aligns across 7 bases. CDR1 and CDR2 (germline): SGHRS, YFSETQ. This CDR3 has 14 residues. V was clipped by 4 bases and J by 0 bases; unmatched bases: 3. CDR3 sequence: CASSPGGDQETQYF. CDR3 nucleotides: TGCGCCAGCAGCCCGGGAGGAGACCAAGAGACCCAGTACTTC.